One and the same sample provided the 13 T cell receptor beta chains below, sequenced in a study of beta chain features in type 1 diabetes. Findings of the study overall: When Type 1 diabetes patients were examined, their TCRB CDR3s proved moderately but significantly shorter in all four CD4+ subsets.

Reverse transcribing all isolated RNA meant expressed TCRB transcripts were sequenced. Assay: immunoSEQ multiplex PCR; the TCRdb copy retains only in-frame clones and omits some. The sample holds about 660,000 clones, around an eighth seen once. For these TCRs, the target antigens are not known. What was sequenced was naive CD4+ T cells from blood. The source of these receptors is a man in his late teens or twenties with type 1 diabetes.

This chain connects TRBV30 to TRBJ2-1; TRBD1 matches at 8 bases. CDR1 is GTSNPN and CDR2 is SVGIG in the germline V gene (reference sequence). The CDR3 is made up of 15 amino acids. V trimming: 4 bases; J trimming: 2 bases; junction bases outside the gene matches: 7. The CDR3 here is CAWTGQGGPYNEQFF. DNA for the CDR3: TGTGCCTGGACCGGACAGGGAGGTCCCTACAATGAGCAGTTCTTC.

The V and J genes are TRBV5-4 and TRBJ2-1, with 10 bases lining up with TRBD2. The V gene's germline CDR1 is SGHNT and CDR2 YYREEE (reference sequence). The CDR3 runs 16 residues. V was pared by 4 bases and J by 4 bases, with 8 bases of the junction left unmatched. DNA for the CDR3: TGTGCCAGCAGCCGGCCCGGGACTAGCGAATACAATGAGCAGTTCTTC. Protein sequence: CASSRPGTSEYNEQFF.

This clone showed up just a few times. CDR3 DNA: TGCGCCAGCAGCGACCCGGGACAGGGGGATTCACCCCTCCACTTT. This translates into CASSDPGQGDSPLHF. This sequence joins TRBV5-1 and TRBJ1-6, with 11 nucleotides matching TRBD1. This CDR3 has 15 residues. V shed 4 bases, J shed 8 bases, and the junction held 5 bases outside the gene matches. CDR1 SGHRS and CDR2 YFSETQ come from the germline V gene.

The rearrangement uses TRBV2 and TRBJ2-1, with D possibly being TRBD2 (6 bases). The CDR3 has 14 amino acids. V lost 10 bases and J 0 bases, leaving 13 bases between the germline ends. The germline V gene encodes CDR1 SNHLY and CDR2 FYNNEI. The CDR3 loop reads CATGEASSYNEQFF. DNA for the CDR3: TGTGCCACCGGGGAGGCTAGCTCCTACAATGAGCAGTTCTTC.

The chain combines TRBV9 with TRBJ1-5, with 9 bases fitting TRBD1. Germline V gene data show CDR1 as SGDLS and CDR2 as YYNGEE. This CDR3 is 15 amino acids long. V shed 3 bases and J 7 bases; nucleotides not matched to a gene: 8. The CDR3 nucleotides are TGTGCCAGCAGCGCCGGACAGGGGCCATCCCAGCCCCAGCATTTT. Its translation is CASSAGQGPSQPQHF. Filled out from reference TRBV9 and TRBJ1-5, the complete variable domain reads DSGVTQTPKHLITATGQRVTLRCSPRSGDLSVYWYQQSLDQGLQFLIQYYNGEERAKGNILERFSAQQFPDLHSELNLSSLELGDSALYFCASSAGQGPSQPQHFGDGTRLSIL.

In DNA form, the CDR3 reads TGTGCCAGGCTACAGGGGCTTTCCTCCTATGGCTACACCTTC. Amino acid sequence: CARLQGLSSYGYTF. The chain has TRBV2 and TRBJ1-2; TRBD1 matches at 7 bases. The length of the CDR3 is 14 residues. After removal of 9 bases from V and 4 bases from J, the junction contained 11 bases not matched to a gene. Germline assignment: CDR1 SNHLY and CDR2 FYNNEI. The full variable domain, in which reference TRBV2 and TRBJ1-2 provide the parts outside the CDR3, is EPEVTQTPSHQVTQMGQEVILRCVPISNHLYFYWYRQILGQKVEFLVSFYNNEISEKSEIFDDQFSVERPDGSNFTLKIRSTKLEDSAMYFCARLQGLSSYGYTFGSGTRLTVV.

The J gene is TRBJ2-2, the V gene TRBV30, with 8 bases fitting TRBD2. The trim removed 3 bases at V and 2 bases at J, leaving 5 bases unmatched. The CDR3 totals 15 residues. In germline, CDR1 is GTSNPN, CDR2 SVGIG (reference sequence). The CDR3 DNA sequence: TGTGCCTGGAGCTTTAGCGGGACAAACACCGGGGAGCTGTTTTTT. This gives the protein CAWSFSGTNTGELFF.

The sample holds a few counts of this clone. V gene TRBV4-3 combines with J gene TRBJ2-3; 9 nucleotides line up with TRBD2. Trimming at V came to 1 base and at J to 5 bases, leaving 4 bases not matched to a gene. Germline loops: CDR1 LGHNA, CDR2 YSLEER. This CDR3 region has 15 residues. The CDR3 sequence is CASSQGGGAVDTQYF. CDR3 coding DNA: TGCGCCAGCAGCCAAGGCGGGGGGGCCGTAGATACGCAGTATTTT.

This clone was detected a few times. The gene calls are TRBV30 and TRBJ1-3; D is unclear. From germline, CDR1 is GTSNPN and CDR2 SVGIG (reference sequence). The V and J ends lost 0 bases and 2 bases respectively, with 11 bases between them. The CDR3 length is 15 residues. The CDR3 DNA is TGTGCCTGGAGTGTGGCAGGTGGAACTGGAAACACCATATATTTT. Translation: CAWSVAGGTGNTIYF.

As regards this clone: The junction departs from the called germline gene at one end, perhaps through a read error. The V gene is TRBV2, the J gene TRBJ2-7, with D uncertain. The length of the CDR3 is 10 residues. CDR1 is SNHLY, CDR2 FYNNEI, per germline. The CDR3 loop reads CASSNTSPDF. The CDR3 region has the DNA TGTGCCAGCAGCAACACTTCCCCTGACTTC.

This clone showed up just once. This sequence joins TRBV5-1 and TRBJ1-2, with TRBD1 as a possible D gene (6 bases). CDR3 length: 15 amino acids. Trimming cost V 0 bases and J 0 bases, with 9 bases left between them. Germline V gene sequence: CDR1 SGHRS, CDR2 YFSETQ. The CDR3 here is CASSLDRATNYGYTF. CDR3 nucleotides: TGCGCCAGCAGCTTGGACAGGGCCACTAACTATGGCTACACCTTC.

The chain couples TRBV6-6 to TRBJ2-3, with D unresolved. CDR3 length: 14 amino acids. The V end lost 6 bases, the J end lost 4 bases, and 14 bases lay between the germline ends. Germline values: CDR1 MNHNY, CDR2 SVGAGI (reference sequence). The DNA for the CDR3 is TGTGCCAGCAGCCGGCCGACTGTCTCAGATACGCAGTATTTT. Protein sequence: CASSRPTVSDTQYF.

The rearrangement joins TRBV20-1 to TRBJ2-7; 9 nucleotides line up with TRBD2. The CDR3 loop spans 11 amino acids. Germline CDR1 and CDR2: DFQATT and SNEGSKA (reference sequence). The CDR3 loop is CSVLAGYEQYF. CDR3 in DNA: TGCAGCGTACTAGCGGGCTACGAGCAGTACTTC.